The 6 T cell receptor beta chains given below trace back to one sample, sequenced in a study of blood T cell repertoires in COVID-19 (dated by TCRdb to between 2020 and 2021). The library was made by the immunoSEQ multiplex PCR assay. The source is immuneACCESS, and TCRdb retained only in-frame sequences with V and J called. Part of the clones is not carried over; for the studies checked, unresolved V genes explain less than half of this, and the remainder is unexplained. Present in this sample are around 38,000 clones, 80% to 90% of which were seen just once. Clones ranked in the top ten supply 6.2% of the sample. Sequences were obtained from peripheral blood. The receptors come from a human donor in a cohort sampled during active COVID-19.

A single count supports this clone. V usage is TRBV7-2 and J usage is TRBJ2-2; D is unclear. Germline V gene sequence: CDR1 SGHTA, CDR2 FQGNSA. The CDR3 sequence is 14 residues long. V gave up 9 bases and J gave up 0 bases, with 11 bases separating them. CDR3 bases: TGTGCCAGGTTCACAAGCGCGAACACCGGGGAGCTGTTTTTT. This translates into CARFTSANTGELFF. Full variable domain (missing parts from reference TRBV7-2 and TRBJ2-2): GAGVSQSPSNKVTEKGKDVELRCDPISGHTALYWYRQSLGQGLEFLIYFQGNSAPDKSGLPSDRFSAERTGGSVSTLTIQRTQQEDSAVYLCARFTSANTGELFFGEGSRLTVL.

The CDR3 nucleotides read TGTGCCAGCAGCCAAGTGGCCAGTCCGCAAGAGACCCAGTACTTC. Residues: CASSQVASPQETQYF. The chain employs TRBV4-2 and TRBJ2-5; unclear D gene. The CDR3 runs to 15 residues. Trimming took off 1 base at V and 2 bases at J, with 11 bases between the two ends. Germline lookup yields CDR1 LGHNA and CDR2 YNFKEQ.

This clone was seen just once. The chain is built from TRBV5-1 and TRBJ2-7; the match to TRBD2 covers 11 bases. Germline-derived CDR1 and CDR2 are SGHRS and YFSETQ. There are 13 residues in the CDR3. Trimming removed 5 bases from V and 3 bases from J; junction bases left unmatched: 1. CDR3 sequence: CASRLAGVYEQYF. The CDR3 DNA reads as TGCGCCAGCAGACTAGCGGGGGTCTACGAGCAGTACTTC.

The V gene is TRBV7-2, the J gene TRBJ1-2; tentatively, D is TRBD1 (6 bases). CDR3 length: 17 residues. The V end lost 1 base, the J end lost 4 bases, and 19 bases lay between the germline ends. Germline V CDR1 and CDR2: SGHTA, FQGNSA. The CDR3 spells CASSLVQGPIQPYGYTF. CDR3 in DNA: TGTGCCAGCAGCTTAGTACAGGGCCCTATTCAGCCCTATGGCTACACCTTC.

The chain combines TRBV5-1 with TRBJ2-1; 13 nucleotides align to TRBD2. The CDR3 has 15 amino acids. V lost 4 bases to trimming and J lost 9 bases; unmatched junction nucleotides: 7. In germline, CDR1 is SGHRS, CDR2 YFSETQ. The CDR3 reads CASSTGLAGDTEQFF. The CDR3, as DNA: TGCGCCAGCAGCACCGGACTAGCGGGGGATACTGAGCAGTTCTTC.

The chain carries TRBV7-6 and TRBJ1-4; no firm D call. V was trimmed by 5 bases and J by 0 bases, leaving 10 bases between them. Per germline, CDR1 SGHVS and CDR2 FNYEAQ. CDR3 length equals 15 residues. This chain's CDR3 is CASSRQETTNEKLFF. The CDR3, as DNA: TGTGCCAGCAGCCGGCAGGAAACAACTAATGAAAAACTGTTTTTT.